Listed here are 15 T cell receptor beta chains from one sample, sequenced in a study of spatial heterogeneity in lung cancer. TCRdb ran MiXCR on the 5' RACE reads and lists one entry per CDR3 protein. The sample yields roughly 72,000 distinct CDR3 sequences, roughly 8.9% seen once. Time point specified: blood at routine non-recurrence follow-up after resection. Specimen: PBMCs, collected at follow-up. These receptors were collected from a female donor with early-stage non-small cell lung cancer.

By sample fraction, this clonotype is medium-sized. The rearrangement joins TRBV11-2 to TRBJ2-1; D is undetermined. The CDR3 runs 12 residues. CDR1 is SGHAT and CDR2 is FQNNGV in the germline V gene. The V end lost 4 bases, the J end lost 7 bases, and 8 bases lay between the germline ends. Written as DNA, the CDR3 is TGTGCCAGCAGCTCACTAAATAATGAGCAGTTCTTC. Protein sequence: CASSSLNNEQFF.

This clonotype was counted at least ten times. The V gene is TRBV6-1, the J gene TRBJ1-6; 7 bases align to TRBD1. With V trimmed by 10 bases and J by 6 bases, 6 bases remained unmatched. The CDR3 consists of 13 residues. The germline gives CDR1 MNHNS, CDR2 SASEGT. Here the CDR3 reads CANAGTANSPLHF. Written as DNA, the CDR3 is TGTGCCAACGCCGGGACAGCTAATTCACCCCTCCACTTT.

This clonotype was counted at least ten times. The rearrangement uses TRBV5-1 and TRBJ2-2; D gene uncertain. Germline V gene data show CDR1 as SGHRS and CDR2 as YFSETQ. The ends were cut back, 0 bases at V and 1 base at J, with 10 bases in the middle. The CDR3 runs 16 residues. CDR3 sequence reads: CASSLVSGQNTGELFF. The CDR3 region has the DNA TGCGCCAGCAGCTTGGTCTCCGGGCAGAACACCGGGGAGCTGTTTTTT.

The gene calls are TRBV7-3 and TRBJ1-6; D is unclear. The length of the CDR3 is 15 residues. V shed 3 bases and J shed 0 bases, with 6 bases lying between them. CDR1 and CDR2 from the germline V gene are SGHTA and FQGTGA. The DNA of the CDR3 is TGTGCCAGCAGCTTCGGACCCTCCTATAATTCACCCCTCCACTTT. It specifies CASSFGPSYNSPLHF.

This clonotype was picked up many times. V is TRBV6-1 and J is TRBJ1-2; D remains ambiguous. V lost 2 bases to trimming and J lost 8 bases, with 9 bases between them. The CDR3 spans 12 residues. In germline, CDR1 is MNHNS, CDR2 SASEGT. The DNA of the CDR3 is TGTGCCAGCAGTGAACGCGAGGGAGGCTACACCTTC. Translation: CASSEREGGYTF.

The table lists this clonotype with a few counts. The CDR3 sequence is CASLASNEKLFF. CDR3 coding DNA: TGTGCCAGCCTCGCTTCTAATGAAAAACTGTTTTTT. The V gene is TRBV28, the J gene TRBJ1-4, with no clear D. V gave up 8 bases and J gave up 3 bases, with 7 bases separating them. The CDR3 spans 12 residues. Germline CDR1 MDHEN, CDR2 SYDVKM.

The sample holds many counts of this clonotype. The V and J genes are TRBV19 and TRBJ2-1; the match to TRBD2 covers 7 bases. J gave up 2 bases and V 7 bases, and 8 bases lay outside the gene matches. Germline CDR1 is LNHDA and CDR2 is SQIVND (reference sequence). The CDR3 extends over 15 amino acids. The CDR3 sequence: CASTPSGPPYNEQFF. The DNA of the CDR3 is TGTGCCAGTACCCCTAGCGGTCCCCCCTACAATGAGCAGTTCTTC. The variable domain in full, with the rest retrieved from reference TRBV19 and TRBJ2-1, is DGGITQSPKYLFRKEGQNVTLSCEQNLNHDAMYWYRQDPGQGLRLIYYSQIVNDFQKGDIAEGYSVSREKKESFPLTVTSAQKNPTAFYLCASTPSGPPYNEQFFGPGTRLTVL.

In this sample, this clonotype turned up many times. This rearrangement joins TRBV27 to TRBJ1-2; no firm D call. V gave up 7 bases and J gave up 2 bases, with 17 bases separating them. Per the germline V gene, CDR1 is MNHEY and CDR2 is SMNVEV (reference sequence). This CDR3 has 15 residues. CDR3 loop: CASTTKVGRNYGYTF. The CDR3 nucleotides read TGTGCCAGCACCACGAAGGTCGGGAGGAACTATGGCTACACCTTC.

The sample holds many counts of this clonotype. V and J are TRBV18 and TRBJ2-1; 7 bases are a match to TRBD2. Germline lookup yields CDR1 KGHSH and CDR2 LQKENI. The CDR3 has 16 residues. V trimming: 4 bases; J trimming: 1 base; junction bases outside the gene matches: 7. This chain's CDR3 is CASSQFGLESYNEQFF. CDR3 nucleotide sequence: TGTGCCAGCTCACAATTTGGACTAGAGTCCTACAATGAGCAGTTCTTC.

The chain has TRBV7-6 and TRBJ2-2; TRBD1 might be the D (5 bases). This CDR3 has 15 residues. CDR1 is SGHVS and CDR2 is FNYEAQ in the germline V gene. Trimming left V 4 bases short and J 5 bases short, with 14 bases between. The CDR3 nucleotides are TGTGCCAGCAGCTCCCTGTCAAGGGGTACCGGGGAGCTGTTTTTT. Its protein product is CASSSLSRGTGELFF.

Concerning this clonotype itself: This may arise from a read error, as a much more abundant clone is one base away. The rearrangement links TRBV20-1 to TRBJ2-7; D perhaps matches TRBD1 (5 bases). The germline V gene encodes CDR1 DFQATT and CDR2 SNEGSKA (reference sequence). CDR3 size: 11 residues. The CDR3 DNA is TGCAGACTTTCTAGGGGTCGCGACCAGTACTTC. Translation gives CRLSRGRDQYF.

In the case of this clonotype: A single base separates this from a much larger clone, so it may be a read error. No conserved phenylalanine or tryptophan is present at the end of the CDR3, so a read error is the likely explanation. The gene calls are TRBV18 and TRBJ2-7; 10 nucleotides align to TRBD1. J lost 3 bases, V lost 4 bases, and 3 bases had no gene match. The CDR3 totals 14 residues. From germline, CDR1 is KGHSH and CDR2 LQKENI. The CDR3 nucleotides read TGTGCCAGCTCACGCGGACAGGGGGTCTACGAGCAGTACTAC. Translating gives CASSRGQGVYEQYY.

The chain carries TRBV3-1 and TRBJ2-7; possibly TRBD1 for D (6 bases). Trimming took off 1 base at V and 7 bases at J, with 11 bases between the two ends. The CDR3 length is 13 residues. Germline CDR1 is LGHDT and CDR2 is YNNKEL (reference sequence). The CDR3 here is CASSQGYGTEQYF. The CDR3 DNA sequence: TGTGCCAGCAGCCAAGGTTATGGGACAGAGCAGTACTTC.

This clonotype was detected only a few times. The chain couples TRBV5-1 to TRBJ2-2, with 10 bases that match TRBD1. Germline loops: CDR1 SGHRS, CDR2 YFSETQ. The CDR3 runs 17 residues. V lost 1 base, J lost 7 bases, and 10 bases stayed unmatched. This CDR3 reads CASSLNPGQGYGGELFF. The CDR3 DNA sequence: TGCGCCAGCAGCTTGAACCCGGGACAGGGGTACGGCGGGGAGCTGTTTTTT. Complete variable domain (other parts from reference TRBV5-1 and TRBJ2-2): KAGVTQTPRYLIKTRGQQVTLSCSPISGHRSVSWYQQTPGQGLQFLFEYFSETQRNKGNFPGRFSGRQFSNSRSEMNVSTLELGDSALYLCASSLNPGQGYGGELFFGEGSRLTVL.

The table lists this clonotype with many counts. The chain combines TRBV12-3 or TRBV12-4 with TRBJ2-7; D is unresolved. V was cut by 2 bases and J by 4 bases, with 6 bases left in between. This CDR3 is 12 amino acids long. The CDR3 region has the DNA TGTGCCAGCAGTTTAAGAAGATACGAGCAGTACTTC. It is translated as CASSLRRYEQYF.